A single sample is the source of the 25 T cell receptor beta chains below, sequenced in a study of T cells in Graves' hyperthyroidism and ophthalmopathy. Amplified regions were TCR beta CDR3 sequences from RNA transcripts. HTBI primers were employed in a first-round RT-PCR of the TCR CDR3. MiXCR was run by TCRdb on the multiplex PCR reads, yielding one entry per CDR3 protein. The data contain 480,000 or so distinct CDR3 sequences, approximately 15% of them singletons. The sample was blood. The receptors originated from a woman aged 18-30 years with Graves' hyperthyroidism.

This clonotype was recorded many times. This CDR3 reads CASLGRENYNEQFF. The CDR3 nucleotides are TGTGCCAGCCTTGGGCGGGAGAATTACAATGAGCAGTTCTTC. V usage is TRBV12-3 or TRBV12-4 and J usage is TRBJ2-1, with 7 bases aligning to TRBD2. The CDR3 extends over 14 amino acids. The J segment lost 4 bases and the V segment lost 8 bases, leaving 8 bases of the junction unmatched.

This sequence joins TRBV6-1 and TRBJ2-6; 10 bases fit TRBD1. This CDR3 has 15 residues. Trimming took 6 bases from V and 6 from J; bases not matched to a gene: 5. Per the germline V gene, CDR1 is MNHNS and CDR2 is SASEGT. Here the CDR3 reads CASRDRGWLANVLTF. The CDR3, as DNA: TGTGCCAGCAGGGACAGGGGGTGGCTGGCCAACGTCCTGACTTTC.

In this sample, this clonotype turned up many times. The chain recombines TRBV11-3 with TRBJ2-2; D is possibly TRBD1 (6 bases). Trimming removed 4 bases at V and 2 bases at J, with 11 bases between. The CDR3 contains 15 residues. Germline CDR1 reads SGHNT; CDR2 reads YENEEA. The CDR3 is CASSSRTVNTGELFF. CDR3 DNA sequence: TGTGCCAGCAGCTCTCGGACAGTTAACACCGGGGAGCTGTTTTTT.

This clonotype appeared many times. The V and J genes are TRBV7-6 and TRBJ1-2; D is undetermined. V lost 0 bases to trimming and J lost 4 bases, with 15 bases between them. The germline CDR1 and CDR2 sequences are SGHVS and FNYEAQ. This CDR3 spans 16 amino acids. CDR3 nucleotide sequence: TGTGCCAGCAGCTTAGCGGCCAAGGGTTCGAGCTATGGCTACACCTTC. Protein: CASSLAAKGSSYGYTF.

This clonotype was seen ten or more times. The V and J genes are TRBV7-2 and TRBJ2-3; TRBD2 matches at 14 bases. This CDR3 spans 14 amino acids. The V gene's germline CDR1 is SGHTA and CDR2 FQGNSA. J was trimmed by 6 bases and V by 5 bases; bases with no gene match: 1. Here the CDR3 DNA reads TGTGCCAGCAGCCGGACTAGCGGGAGGGATACGCAGTATTTT. Encoded protein: CASSRTSGRDTQYF. Complete variable domain (other parts from reference TRBV7-2 and TRBJ2-3): GAGVSQSPSNKVTEKGKDVELRCDPISGHTALYWYRQSLGQGLEFLIYFQGNSAPDKSGLPSDRFSAERTGGSVSTLTIQRTQQEDSAVYLCASSRTSGRDTQYFGPGTRLTVL.

This clonotype has at least ten counts. The rearrangement links TRBV12-3 or TRBV12-4 to TRBJ1-5, with a tentative D call TRBD1 (5 bases). The CDR3 loop spans 15 amino acids. Trimming removed 2 bases at V and 0 bases at J, with 8 bases between. The CDR3 bases are TGTGCCAGCAGTTTAAGGGGAGGTAGCAATCAGCCCCAGCATTTT. It encodes CASSLRGGSNQPQHF.

This clonotype was counted many times. The J gene is TRBJ2-1, the V gene TRBV9; D may be TRBD1 or TRBD2 (6 bases each). V was cut by 0 bases and J by 8 bases, with 18 bases left in between. Germline V gene lookup returns CDR1 SGDLS and CDR2 YYNGEE. The CDR3 length is 16 residues. In DNA, the CDR3 is TGTGCCAGCAGCGTAGCTAGGTTGCGGAGGGGGGATGAGCAGTTCTTC. Protein sequence: CASSVARLRRGDEQFF.

The rearrangement uses TRBV10-2 and TRBJ2-3; 9 bases line up with TRBD2. Germline-derived CDR1 and CDR2 are WSHSY and SAAADI. After removal of 0 bases from V and 6 bases from J, the junction contained 7 bases not matched to a gene. CDR3 length equals 16 residues. Here the CDR3 DNA reads TGCGCCAGCAGTGAGTCTAGCGGGAGAAGCTCGGATACGCAGTATTTT. It translates to CASSESSGRSSDTQYF.

V gene TRBV4-1 combines with J gene TRBJ2-7, with TRBD2 matching 8 bases. CDR1 is MGHRA, CDR2 YSYEKL, per germline. The CDR3 spans 14 residues. V lost 1 base, J lost 3 bases, and 2 bases stayed unmatched. The DNA of the CDR3 is TGCGCCAGCAGCCAAGTGGGACTAGACTACGAGCAGTACTTC. Its protein is CASSQVGLDYEQYF.

This clonotype occurred a few times. CDR3 in amino acids: CASRASTGELFF. CDR3 in DNA: TGTGCCAGCAGGGCTAGCACCGGGGAGCTGTTTTTT. J is TRBJ2-2 and V is TRBV25-1; D not certain. Trimming pared 6 bases from V and 4 bases from J, leaving 6 bases between. In germline, CDR1 is MGHDK, CDR2 SYGVNS. This CDR3 is built from 12 residues.

This rearrangement joins TRBV20-1 to TRBJ2-3; no definite D call. This CDR3 has 15 residues. Germline V gene data show CDR1 as DFQATT and CDR2 as SNEGSKA (reference sequence). Trimming removed 4 bases from V and 2 bases from J, with 16 bases in between. The CDR3 sequence: CSAMELAATTDTQYF. CDR3 in DNA: TGCAGTGCTATGGAATTGGCGGCCACCACAGATACGCAGTATTTT.

This clonotype was counted at least ten times. This chain connects TRBV12-3 or TRBV12-4 to TRBJ2-7; a weak D match, TRBD2 (7 bases). CDR3 length equals 14 residues. Trimming cost V 3 bases and J 9 bases, with 18 bases left between them. CDR3 in amino acids: CASSFGGGGGLQYV. In DNA, the CDR3 is TGTGCCAGCAGTTTTGGGGGCGGGGGTGGTCTGCAGTACGTC.

This clonotype was recorded a few times. This chain links TRBV6-5 with TRBJ1-5, with D perhaps matching TRBD1 (6 bases). The germline V gene has CDR1 MNHEY and CDR2 SVGAGI. V was cut by 2 bases and J by 0 bases, with 11 bases left in between. The CDR3 runs to 16 residues. CDR3 amino acids: CASSYRQVDSNQPQHF. The CDR3 DNA is TGTGCCAGCAGTTACCGACAGGTAGATAGCAATCAGCCCCAGCATTTT.

A few counts support this clonotype. This chain uses TRBV20-1 with TRBJ2-7; possibly TRBD2 for D (6 bases). Looked up from germline, CDR1 is DFQATT and CDR2 is SNEGSKA (reference sequence). Trimming removed 3 bases at V and 0 bases at J, with 12 bases between. This CDR3 spans 14 amino acids. The CDR3 region is CSASLGGSSYEQYF. In nucleotides, the CDR3 is TGCAGTGCTAGCCTCGGGGGTAGCTCCTACGAGCAGTACTTC.

This clonotype was seen repeatedly, ten times or more. This sequence joins TRBV12-3 or TRBV12-4 and TRBJ1-1; D is perhaps TRBD1 (6 bases). The CDR3 extends over 15 amino acids. V was shortened by 6 bases and J by 1 base, with 15 bases between the two germline ends. Here the CDR3 reads CASRDRDNGNTEAFF. Here the CDR3 DNA reads TGTGCCAGCAGGGACCGGGACAACGGGAACACTGAAGCTTTCTTT.

This clonotype was observed a handful of times. The chain combines TRBV9 with TRBJ2-3, with D unresolved. The CDR3 extends over 14 amino acids. The germline V gene has CDR1 SGDLS and CDR2 YYNGEE. The ends were cut back, 0 bases at V and 2 bases at J, with 7 bases in the middle. As DNA, the CDR3 is TGTGCCAGCAGCGTAGTACCTGCCACAGATACGCAGTATTTT. Translated: CASSVVPATDTQYF.

This clonotype appeared many times. The chain couples TRBV11-3 to TRBJ2-2, with D possibly being TRBD1 or TRBD2 (5 bases each). Germline CDR1 and CDR2: SGHNT and YENEEA. CDR3 length: 16 residues. V was clipped by 5 bases and J by 2 bases, with 15 bases between them. The CDR3 coding sequence is TGTGCCAGCAGCCTAGCAGGGCAGCTAAACACCGGGGAGCTGTTTTTT. This encodes CASSLAGQLNTGELFF.

This clonotype was recorded at least ten times. The CDR3 coding sequence is TGTGCCAGCAGTCCACAGACCCCCTGGACAGGGGAAAGGCTTTATGGCTACACCTTC. It is translated as CASSPQTPWTGERLYGYTF. The V gene is TRBV27, the J gene TRBJ1-2; 9 bases map to TRBD1. J lost 5 bases, V lost 5 bases, and 21 bases had no gene match. Germline CDR1 MNHEY, CDR2 SMNVEV (reference sequence). There are 19 residues in the CDR3.

This clonotype occurred many times. The chain recombines TRBV19 with TRBJ1-6; D is unresolved. The ends were cut back, 4 bases at V and 10 bases at J, with 8 bases in the middle. The CDR3 spans 12 residues. CDR1 is LNHDA and CDR2 is SQIVND in the germline V gene (reference sequence). The CDR3 loop reads CASSTETSPLHF. The DNA of the CDR3 is TGTGCCAGTAGTACCGAAACGTCACCCCTCCACTTT.

Ten or more counts support this clonotype. The rearrangement uses TRBV11-2 and TRBJ2-5; a weak D match, TRBD1 (6 bases). V lost 5 bases to trimming and J lost 8 bases, with 18 bases between them. The germline CDR1 and CDR2 sequences are SGHAT and FQNNGV. CDR3 length: 14 residues. The CDR3 sequence: CASSRSERQATQYF. The CDR3 region has the DNA TGTGCCAGCAGCCGGAGTGAGCGACAGGCTACCCAGTACTTC. The entire variable domain, with the rest obtained from reference TRBV11-2 and TRBJ2-5, is as follows: EAGVAQSPRYKIIEKRQSVAFWCNPISGHATLYWYQQILGQGPKLLIQFQNNGVVDDSQLPKDRFSAERLKGVDSTLKIQPAKLEDSAVYLCASSRSERQATQYFGPGTRLLVL.

This clonotype was observed a few times. The J gene is TRBJ2-2, the V gene TRBV7-3; D not certain. Trimming removed 3 bases at V and 10 bases at J, with 15 bases between. The CDR3 has 14 amino acids. Looked up from germline, CDR1 is SGHTA and CDR2 is FQGTGA. The CDR3 region has the DNA TGTGCCAGCAGCTTTCAACGCGAGGAAGAGGAGCTGTTTTTT. Its protein product is CASSFQREEEELFF.

This clonotype was detected many times. This chain links TRBV6-2 or TRBV6-3 with TRBJ2-7; no clear D. The V end was cut by 6 bases, the J end by 5 bases, with 8 bases between. The germline V gene encodes CDR1 MNHEY and CDR2 SVGEGT. The CDR3 contains 11 residues. The CDR3 nucleotides read TGTGCCAGCAGGTTCTGGGACGAGCAGTACTTC. Its protein is CASRFWDEQYF.

V and J are TRBV19 and TRBJ2-1; 9 nucleotides align to TRBD2. The CDR3 sequence is 16 residues long. From germline, CDR1 is LNHDA and CDR2 SQIVND (reference sequence). Unmatched junction bases numbered 10, after V lost 2 bases and J lost 8 bases. In nucleotides, the CDR3 is TGTGCCAGTAGTATAACTAGCGGGCGCCTTCGGGATGAGCAGTTCTTC. The encoded protein is CASSITSGRLRDEQFF.

This clonotype was seen repeatedly, ten times or more. V and J are TRBV5-1 and TRBJ2-2, with D perhaps being TRBD1 or TRBD2 (5 bases each). This CDR3 spans 14 amino acids. Germline CDR1 and CDR2: SGHRS and YFSETQ. The V end lost 0 bases, the J end lost 4 bases, and 7 bases lay between the germline ends. This CDR3 reads CASSLDGGTGELFF. Here the CDR3 DNA reads TGCGCCAGCAGCTTGGATGGGGGCACCGGGGAGCTGTTTTTT.

Many counts were recorded for this clonotype. This chain connects TRBV27 to TRBJ2-6; no clear D. The V end lost 4 bases, the J end lost 1 base, and 14 bases lay between the germline ends. CDR3 size: 17 residues. Germline CDR1 and CDR2: MNHEY and SMNVEV (reference sequence). The CDR3, as DNA: TGTGCCAGCAGTTACAACCCTTTGAGATCTGGGGCCAACGTCCTGACTTTC. Protein product: CASSYNPLRSGANVLTF. Variable domain in full (rest from reference TRBV27 and TRBJ2-6): EAQVTQNPRYLITVTGKKLTVTCSQNMNHEYMSWYRQDPGLGLRQIYYSMNVEVTDKGDVPEGYKVSRKEKRNFPLILESPSPNQTSLYFCASSYNPLRSGANVLTFGAGSRLTVL.